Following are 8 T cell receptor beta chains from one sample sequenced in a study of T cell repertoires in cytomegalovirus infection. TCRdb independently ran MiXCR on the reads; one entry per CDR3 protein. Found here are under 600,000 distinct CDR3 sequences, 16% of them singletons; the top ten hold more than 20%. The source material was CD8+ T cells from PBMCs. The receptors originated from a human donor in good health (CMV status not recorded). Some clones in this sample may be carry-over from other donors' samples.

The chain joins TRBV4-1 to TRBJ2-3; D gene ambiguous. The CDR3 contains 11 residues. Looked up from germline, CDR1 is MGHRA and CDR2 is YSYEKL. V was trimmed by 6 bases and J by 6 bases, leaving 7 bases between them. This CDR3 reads CASSRADTQYF. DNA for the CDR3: TGCGCCAGCAGTCGGGCGGATACGCAGTATTTT.

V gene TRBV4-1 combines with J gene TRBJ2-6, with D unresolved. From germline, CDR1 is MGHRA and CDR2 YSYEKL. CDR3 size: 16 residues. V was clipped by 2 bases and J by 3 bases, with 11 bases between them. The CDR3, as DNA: TGCGCCAGCAGCCAAAGTCAGCGAGGTGGGGCCAACGTCCTGACTTTC. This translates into CASSQSQRGGANVLTF.

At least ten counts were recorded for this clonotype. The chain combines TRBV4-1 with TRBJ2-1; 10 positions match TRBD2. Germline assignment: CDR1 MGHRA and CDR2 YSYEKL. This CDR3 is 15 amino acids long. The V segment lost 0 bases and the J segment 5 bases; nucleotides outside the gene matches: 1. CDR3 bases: TGCGCCAGCAGCCAAGAACTAGCGGGAAACAATGAGCAGTTCTTC. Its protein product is CASSQELAGNNEQFF.

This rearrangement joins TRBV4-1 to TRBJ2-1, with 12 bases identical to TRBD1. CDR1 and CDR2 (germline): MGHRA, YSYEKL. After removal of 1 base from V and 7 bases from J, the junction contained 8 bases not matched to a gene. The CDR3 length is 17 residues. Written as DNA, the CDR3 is TGCGCCAGCAGCCAAGGGGAGGGGACAGGGGGCCGAAATGAGCAGTTCTTC. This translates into CASSQGEGTGGRNEQFF.

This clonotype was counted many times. The CDR3 sequence: CASSFGGEETQYF. CDR3 DNA sequence: TGTGCCAGCAGTTTTGGGGGGGAGGAGACCCAGTACTTC. The gene calls are TRBV12-3 or TRBV12-4 and TRBJ2-5; TRBD2 matches 7 bases. V gave up 3 bases and J gave up 5 bases; unmatched junction bases: 3. This CDR3 is 13 amino acids long.

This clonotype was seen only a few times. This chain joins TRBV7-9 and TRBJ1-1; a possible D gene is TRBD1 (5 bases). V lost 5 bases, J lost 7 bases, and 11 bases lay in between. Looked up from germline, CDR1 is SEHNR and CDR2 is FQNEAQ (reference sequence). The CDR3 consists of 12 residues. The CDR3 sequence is CASSRGSHEAFF. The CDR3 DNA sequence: TGTGCCAGCAGCCGGGGGAGCCATGAAGCTTTCTTT.

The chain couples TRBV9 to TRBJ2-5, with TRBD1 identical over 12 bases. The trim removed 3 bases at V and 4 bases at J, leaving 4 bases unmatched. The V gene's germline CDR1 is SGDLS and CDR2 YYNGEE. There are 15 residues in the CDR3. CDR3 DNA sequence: TGTGCCAGCAGCGCGGGACAGGGGGCCGGAGAGACCCAGTACTTC. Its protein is CASSAGQGAGETQYF.

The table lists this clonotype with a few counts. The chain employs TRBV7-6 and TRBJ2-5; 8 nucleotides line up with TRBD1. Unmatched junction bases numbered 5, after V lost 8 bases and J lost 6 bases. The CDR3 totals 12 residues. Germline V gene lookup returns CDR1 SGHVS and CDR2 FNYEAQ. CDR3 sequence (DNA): TGTGCCAGCCGGACAGGGACCCAGACCCAGTACTTC. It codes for CASRTGTQTQYF.